This T cell receptor beta chain was captured by sequencing in a study of CD8+ T cells in alopecia areata (dated by TCRdb to 2017 to 2018). In the study overall: The treated patients took part in an open-label pilot trial in which moderate-to-severe alopecia areata was treated with oral tofacitinib at 5 to 10 mg twice daily. Tofacitinib was given for 6 to 18 months, followed by 6 months of follow-up off drug to assess delayed response and recurrence. The SALT score, which quantifies the percentage of affected scalp surface area, was used to measure disease severity in treated patients. The study used high-throughput TCRbeta sequencing to examine T cell clonal expansion in alopecia areata, in both the C3H/HeJ mouse model and human patients. On the human side, TCRbeta sequencing was run on scalp tissue and on sorted CD4+ and CD8+ peripheral blood T cells from healthy controls and from alopecia areata patients with either patchy or totalis/universalis disease. Biopsies were taken from tofacitinib-treated patients at baseline and at 4 and 24 weeks of treatment, and a later scalp biopsy was taken in several of the tofacitinib-treated patients. Scalp clonality was compared across normal scalp (n=4), patchy alopecia areata scalp (n=8), and alopecia totalis/universalis scalp (n=8). RNA was obtained with the PAXgene miRNA kit for fixed scalp, the miRNeasy kit for PBMCs, and the RNeasy kit for mouse skin. TCRbeta CDR3 regions were amplified by immunoSEQ multiplex PCR using 35 Vbeta forward and 13 Jbeta reverse primers.

The time point label on this specimen signifies: 4 weeks on oral tofacitinib. The sample's treatment or condition, from its label and the paper: oral pan-JAK inhibitor, 5-10 mg twice daily. Peripheral blood and lesional scalp punch biopsies were obtained from patients with alopecia areata. PBMCs were separated by density centrifugation and stained for CD3, CD4 and CD8, after which CD4+ and CD8+ T cells were sorted on a FACSAria. Library prep was done by the immunoSEQ multiplex PCR assay. To provide template for TCR sequencing, every sample had RNA extracted and reverse transcribed into cDNA. SuperScript III was used to make first-strand cDNA, primed with a 2:1 mix of oligo-dT and random hexamers. A synthetic immune receptor repertoire was used to gauge amplification bias, and whatever bias remained was removed computationally. As for how the authors treated the data: Raw reads were preprocessed to remove errors, and CDR3 was defined by IMGT conventions from the conserved cysteine to phenylalanine. To get clonality, Shannon entropy was normalized by log2 of the number of productive unique TCRs and the result was subtracted from 1. Scalp TCRbeta sequences were cross-referenced with sorted blood CD4 and CD8 repertoires so that the CD4 or CD8 identity of scalp clones could be inferred. TCRdb carries this immuneACCESS record with in-frame sequences only. Its versions omit some clonotypes, under half of them owing to an unresolved V gene in the studies checked, with the rest unexplained. That table furnishes V, J and clone size, whereas the DNA furnished D and trimming. Present in this sample are approximately 210,000 clones, approximately 60% of which were seen just once. The ten largest clones capture about 3.5% of the sample.

Worth noting for this clone: There is no known antigen for this receptor. Base qualities were left out, and no much larger clone turns up one base away.

The investigation overall reported the following: Because the treated cohort was small and had only one nonresponder, larger studies are needed to examine links between baseline CD8+ expansion and response. TCR sequences shared between patients were less clear than in mice, possibly partly because of HLA diversity in the patient population. Higher clonality and more expanded CD8+ clones were observed in lesional scalp than in normal scalp, particularly in alopecia totalis/universalis, a finding suggestive of antigenic drive. Resident alphabeta T cells in normal human skin are also sequenced, complicating scalp TCR repertoire analysis, unlike mouse skin dominated by gammadelta T cells. Many expanded lesional clones persisted in scalp and blood during tofacitinib treatment, which may partly explain relapse after stopping treatment. Tofacitinib significantly lowered scalp clonality and the number of expanded CD8+ clones among the top 100 scalp clones.

The germline V gene (reference sequence) supplies CDR1 LNHNV and CDR2 YYDKDF. The CDR3, from cysteine to phenylalanine, totals 16 residues. The read is trimmed to its CDR3 DNA, 48 bases read in frame from base 1. V drops 0 bases and J drops 3 bases, leaving 14 bases in between. This receptor was taken from a human donor with alopecia areata. Source: CD4+ T cells sorted from blood, taken at week 4, from a patient treated with tofacitinib. The rearranged chain carries TRBV15 and TRBJ1-2; the D gene lacks a confident call. The nucleotide sequence is given as TGTGCCACCAGCAGAGATGGGCCGCGTCTCTACTATGGCTACACCTTC. The encoded protein is CATSRDGPRLYYGYTF.